This TCR beta chain was profiled in a study of cytomegalovirus exposure and HLA in healthy donors. The trim removed 5 bases at V and 3 bases at J, leaving 8 bases unmatched. The CDR3 consists of 16 residues. Looked up from germline, CDR1 is LNHDA and CDR2 is SQIVND (reference sequence). This clone has a single count. Its target is unknown. Study conclusions and caveats: A later analysis reported that several of the most significant clusters appeared to be linked to common viral pathogens, among them Epstein-Barr virus. A list of about 160 TCR beta chains associated with cytomegalovirus was given.

Both 60 Vbeta primers and 13 Jbeta primers went into the PCR. As handled by the study authors: In a later analysis, of 80 million or so unique beta chains, 9 million to 11 million appeared in at least two donors. Repertoires were generated with immunoSEQ multiplex PCR, while TCRdb's copy carries only in-frame clones and drops some. The DNA was the basis for D and trimming; V, J and clone size are from that table. The table lists 150,000 to 170,000 clones, around 81% of them singletons. The sequence came from a woman in her 40s in good health and CMV-seropositive. The chain has TRBV19 and TRBJ2-1; 9 bases are a match to TRBD2. The material sequenced was PBMCs. CDR3 DNA: TGTGCCAGTAGTGGACCTAGCGGGAAACTCTACAATGAGCAGTTCTTC. Amino acids: CASSGPSGKLYNEQFF.